The rows below give T cell receptor beta chains drawn from one sample of a study of human T cells and chemical hapten exposure. MiXCR was run by TCRdb on the RACE reads, yielding one entry per CDR3 protein. The profile shows around 110,000 distinct CDR3 sequences, about 10% of them singletons. The sequences come from whole blood, collected in connection with sensitization to the hapten diphenylcyclopropenone (DPC). The receptors come from a woman aged 50 to 60 with alopecia areata. Some clones in this sample may be carry-over from other donors' samples. CDR3s include the opening cysteine and the closing phenylalanine or tryptophan. A D gene is named only where the DNA matches it firmly. The listing skips clone size in some rows; elsewhere it reads once, few, many or a size class.

TRBV27	NA	TRBJ2-6	few	TGTGCCAGCAGTTTATGGAAGGGCGCTGGGGCCAACGTCCTGACTTTC	CASSLWKGAGANVLTF
TRBV7-9	TRBD1	TRBJ1-1	few	TGTGCCAGCAGCTTACCTTCTCGACAGGGAAGGAACACTGAAGCTTTCTTT	CASSLPSRQGRNTEAFF
TRBV7-8	TRBD1	TRBJ1-2	few	TGTGCCAGCAGCCAAGGACAGGGGGACTATGGCTACACCTTC	CASSQGQGDYGYTF
TRBV29-1	TRBD1	TRBJ2-1	few	TGCAGCGTTGAAGATCCTAGGACAGGGGGAACAGGAGGGGATGAGCAGTTCTTC	CSVEDPRTGGTGGDEQFF
TRBV6-6	NA	TRBJ1-1	many	TGTGCCAGCAGTCGAGGTGAAGCTTTCTTT	CASSRGEAFF
TRBV3-1	NA	TRBJ2-1	NA	TGTGCCAGCAGCCCCGGGACTGCCCTTCTCTTC	CASSPGTALLF
TRBV29-1	TRBD1	TRBJ1-5	NA	TGCAGCGTCCCCGACAGGGGCAATCAGCCCCAGCATTTT	CSVPDRGNQPQHF
TRBV20-1	NA	TRBJ2-5	NA	TGCAGTGCGGTGATGGCTTCGGGCGGGACTCAAGAGACCCAGTACTTC	CSAVMASGGTQETQYF
TRBV20-1	TRBD2	TRBJ2-2	many	TGCAGTGCTAGGGCGGGAGTTACCAACACCGGGGAGCTGTTTTTT	CSARAGVTNTGELFF
TRBV21-1	NA	TRBJ1-5	NA	TGTGCCAGCAGCAAGGAGGGGGGGGAGTATAGCAATCAGCCCCAGCATTTT	CASSKEGGEYSNQPQHF
TRBV12-3/TRBV12-4	TRBD1	TRBJ2-1	NA	TGTGCCAGCAACCCCGGGACAGGGCGTTACAATGAGCAGTTCTTC	CASNPGTGRYNEQFF
TRBV7-9	TRBD2	TRBJ2-2	NA	TGTGCCAGCAGCTCCACACTAGCGGGGCCCACCGGGGAGCTGTTTTTT	CASSSTLAGPTGELFF
TRBV5-1	TRBD2	TRBJ2-6	NA	TGCGCCAGCAGCTTACTAGCGCTCGGGGCCAACGTCCTGACTTTC	CASSLLALGANVLTF
TRBV30	NA	TRBJ1-5	NA	TGTGCCTGGAGTGTACGTGGGCTCCTCAATCAGCCCCAGCATTTT	CAWSVRGLLNQPQHF
TRBV20-1	NA	TRBJ1-5	NA	TGCAGTGCTAGAGTCGGGGGCGAGGGCAATCAGCCCCAGCATTTT	CSARVGGEGNQPQHF
TRBV20-1	NA	TRBJ2-3	NA	TGCAGTGCTCGTCATTCAGACGGCACAGATACGCAGTATTTT	CSARHSDGTDTQYF
TRBV10-3	NA	TRBJ2-5	NA	TGTGCCATTCAACAGGGTCCCCAAGAGACCCAGTACTTC	CAIQQGPQETQYF
TRBV5-4	NA	TRBJ1-2	few	TGTGCCAGCAGGGTGGACAGCTATGGCTACACCTTC	CASRVDSYGYTF
TRBV5-4	NA	TRBJ2-7	many	TGTGCCAGCAGCGCGTGGGGTAACTCCTACGAGCAGTACTTC	CASSAWGNSYEQYF
TRBV20-1	NA	TRBJ2-3	few	TGCAGTGCTAGAGAACCCCTCAGACGGGGAGGCACAGATACGCAGTATTTT	CSAREPLRRGGTDTQYF
TRBV3-1	TRBD1	TRBJ1-6	many	TGTGCCAGCAGCCACGGGGACAGGGGTAATTCACCCCTCCACTTT	CASSHGDRGNSPLHF
TRBV6-5	TRBD1	TRBJ1-3	many	TGTGCCAGCAGTCAGGGGGGGAGAATATATTTT	CASSQGGRIYF
TRBV3-1	NA	TRBJ1-2	few	TGTGCCAGCAGCCGAGCCTCGCAGGGAATCTATGGCTACACCTTC	CASSRASQGIYGYTF
TRBV6-5	NA	TRBJ2-1	NA	TGTGCCAGCAGCCTACAGGGCTGGGATGAGCAGTTCTTC	CASSLQGWDEQFF
TRBV29-1	NA	TRBJ1-2	many	TGCAGCGCCCAGAGGGGCGGCTATGGCTACACCTTC	CSAQRGGYGYTF
TRBV28	NA	TRBJ2-6	many	TGTGCCAGCAGTTTACCGGGTTTGAGTGGGGCCAACGTCCTGACTTTC	CASSLPGLSGANVLTF
TRBV4-1	NA	TRBJ2-3	many	TGCGCCAGCAGCCCCGGAACCGGGGCAGATACGCAGTATTTT	CASSPGTGADTQYF
TRBV4-3	NA	TRBJ2-5	few	TGCGCCAGCAGCCGAGGGGCCCAAGAGACCCAGTACTTC	CASSRGAQETQYF
TRBV2	NA	TRBJ2-3	NA	TGTGCCAGCAGTGAAGGGGCGCAGTATTTT	CASSEGAQYF
TRBV9	TRBD1	TRBJ1-1	NA	TGTGCCAGCAGCGTAGGGACAGGCACTCAAGCTTTCTTT	CASSVGTGTQAFF
TRBV12-3/TRBV12-4	NA	TRBJ1-4	NA	TGTGCCAGCAGCCGTGATGAAAAACTGTTTTTT	CASSRDEKLFF
TRBV7-2	TRBD2	TRBJ2-3	few	TGTGCCAGCAGCTTAGATCAGCGGGGTGGGGGTCTAAGGACAGATACGCAGTATTTT	CASSLDQRGGGLRTDTQYF
TRBV4-1	NA	TRBJ2-3	few	TGCGCCAGCAGCCAAGTCCCCGGAGATACGCAGTATTTT	CASSQVPGDTQYF
TRBV5-4	NA	TRBJ2-5	many	TGTGCCAGCAGCCCGACACCCGAAGAGACCCAGTACTTC	CASSPTPEETQYF
TRBV9	NA	TRBJ2-7	few	TGTGCCAGCAGCGACGAGGACTACGAGCAGTACTTC	CASSDEDYEQYF
TRBV19	NA	TRBJ2-7	NA	TGTGCCAGTAGTTCGCGGGACATTCGAACCGAGCAGTACTTC	CASSSRDIRTEQYF
TRBV6-1	NA	TRBJ1-5	NA	TGTGCCAGCAGTGAATCACGGGGGAGCAATCAGCCCCAGCATTTT	CASSESRGSNQPQHF
TRBV11-2	NA	TRBJ2-7	many	TGTGCCAGCAGCTTAGTCCGGCTCTGGGACGAGCAGTACTTC	CASSLVRLWDEQYF
TRBV12-3/TRBV12-4	NA	TRBJ1-3	NA	TGTGCCAGCAGTTTAGGGTGGGCGTCTGGAAACACCATATATTTT	CASSLGWASGNTIYF
TRBV5-1	TRBD1	TRBJ2-5	few	TGCGCCAGCAGCCAAGGACAGGGGGCTACCCAGTACTTC	CASSQGQGATQYF
TRBV12-3/TRBV12-4	NA	TRBJ2-1	NA	TGTGCCAGCAGTTTATCTGGCGGGTTGTTTGGTGAGCAGTTCTTC	CASSLSGGLFGEQFF
TRBV18	NA	TRBJ1-5	few	TGTGCCAGCTCACCCGGTATAGGTAATCAGCCCCAGCATTTT	CASSPGIGNQPQHF
TRBV30	NA	TRBJ1-1	NA	TGTGCCTGCCCCCTACGGGATGGAGCTTTCTTT	CACPLRDGAFF
TRBV6-5	NA	TRBJ1-5	few	TGTGCCAGCAGTAAGGACGTACTTCAGCCCCAGCATTTT	CASSKDVLQPQHF
TRBV29-1	NA	TRBJ2-5	many	TGCAGCTCGATGCTTGGAGAGACCCAGTACTTC	CSSMLGETQYF